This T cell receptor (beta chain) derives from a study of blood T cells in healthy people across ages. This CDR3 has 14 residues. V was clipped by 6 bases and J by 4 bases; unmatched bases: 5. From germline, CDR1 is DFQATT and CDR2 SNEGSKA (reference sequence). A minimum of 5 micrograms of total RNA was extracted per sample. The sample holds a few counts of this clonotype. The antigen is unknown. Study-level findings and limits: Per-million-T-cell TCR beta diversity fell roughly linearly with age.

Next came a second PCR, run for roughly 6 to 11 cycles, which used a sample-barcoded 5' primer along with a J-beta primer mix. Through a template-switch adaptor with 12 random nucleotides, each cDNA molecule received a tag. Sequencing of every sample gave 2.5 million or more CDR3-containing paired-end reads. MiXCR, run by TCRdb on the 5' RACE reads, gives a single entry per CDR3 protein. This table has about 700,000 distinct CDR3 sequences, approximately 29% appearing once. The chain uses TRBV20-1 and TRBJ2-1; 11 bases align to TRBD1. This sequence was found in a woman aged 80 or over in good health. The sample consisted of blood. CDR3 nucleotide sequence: TGCAGTGCGGCGGGACAGGGGGAGTACAATGAGCAGTTCTTC. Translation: CSAAGQGEYNEQFF.